This T cell receptor (beta chain) was recovered during a study of blood T cell repertoires in COVID-19. About the research overall: The origin of the acute and convalescent COVID-19 samples was the United States, Italy and Spain. The cDNA or gDNA used as material had been derived from T cells, B-cell-depleted T cells, or PBMCs.

CDR1 and CDR2 (germline): MGHRA, YSYEKL. The CDR3 has 15 amino acids. V was shortened by 4 bases and J by 0 bases, with 11 bases between the two germline ends. Authors' processing steps: Nucleated cell counts were estimated from reference gene primer amplification. Data came from immunoSEQ multiplex PCR; TCRdb stores just in-frame clones and leaves some out. For V, J and clone size, that table is used; D and trimming come from the DNA. The table lists about 150,000 clones, approximately 86% of them singletons, with over 3.5% in the top ten. The rearrangement joins TRBV4-1 to TRBJ2-3; D ambiguous. The sequencing input was peripheral blood. The sequence was collected from a woman aged 55-75 years with active or convalescent COVID-19. CDR3 sequence reads: CASSRSGSSTDTQYF. CDR3 nucleotide sequence: TGCGCCAGCAGCCGGAGTGGATCTAGCACAGATACGCAGTATTTT.